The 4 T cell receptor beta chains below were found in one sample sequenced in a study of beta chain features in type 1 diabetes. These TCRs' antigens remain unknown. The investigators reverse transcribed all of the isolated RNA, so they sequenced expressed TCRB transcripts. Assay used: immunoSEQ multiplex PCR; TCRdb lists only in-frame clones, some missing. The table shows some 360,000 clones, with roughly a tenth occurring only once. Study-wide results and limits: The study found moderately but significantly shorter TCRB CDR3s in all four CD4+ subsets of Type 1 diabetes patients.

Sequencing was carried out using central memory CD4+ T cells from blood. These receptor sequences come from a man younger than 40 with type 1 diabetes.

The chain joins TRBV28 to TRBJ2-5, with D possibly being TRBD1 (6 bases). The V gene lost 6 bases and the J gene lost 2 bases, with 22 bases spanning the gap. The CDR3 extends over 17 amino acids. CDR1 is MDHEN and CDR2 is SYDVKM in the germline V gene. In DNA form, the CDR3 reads TGTGCCAGCAGAACCCTCACAGGGTCCCCGCAACAAGAGACCCAGTACTTC. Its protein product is CASRTLTGSPQQETQYF.

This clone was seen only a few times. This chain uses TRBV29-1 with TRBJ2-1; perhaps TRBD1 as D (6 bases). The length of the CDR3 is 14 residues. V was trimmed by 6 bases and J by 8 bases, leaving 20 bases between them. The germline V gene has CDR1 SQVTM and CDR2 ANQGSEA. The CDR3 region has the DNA TGCAGCGTGACCCGGGACAAACGGTTCGATGAGCAGTTCTTC. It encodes CSVTRDKRFDEQFF.

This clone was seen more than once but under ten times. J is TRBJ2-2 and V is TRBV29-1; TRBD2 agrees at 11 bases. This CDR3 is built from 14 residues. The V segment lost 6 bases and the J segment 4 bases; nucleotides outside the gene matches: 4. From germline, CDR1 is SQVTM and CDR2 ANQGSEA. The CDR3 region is CSVPTSGITGELFF. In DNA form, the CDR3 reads TGCAGCGTGCCGACTAGCGGGATCACCGGGGAGCTGTTTTTT.

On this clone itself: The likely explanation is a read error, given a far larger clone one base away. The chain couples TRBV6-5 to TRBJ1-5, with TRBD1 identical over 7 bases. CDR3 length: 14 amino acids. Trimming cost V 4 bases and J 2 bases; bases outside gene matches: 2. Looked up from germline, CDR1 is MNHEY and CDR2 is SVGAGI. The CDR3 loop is CASSSGTGNQPQHF. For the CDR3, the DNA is TGTGCCAGCAGTTCCGGGACAGGCAATCAGCCCCAGCATTTT.